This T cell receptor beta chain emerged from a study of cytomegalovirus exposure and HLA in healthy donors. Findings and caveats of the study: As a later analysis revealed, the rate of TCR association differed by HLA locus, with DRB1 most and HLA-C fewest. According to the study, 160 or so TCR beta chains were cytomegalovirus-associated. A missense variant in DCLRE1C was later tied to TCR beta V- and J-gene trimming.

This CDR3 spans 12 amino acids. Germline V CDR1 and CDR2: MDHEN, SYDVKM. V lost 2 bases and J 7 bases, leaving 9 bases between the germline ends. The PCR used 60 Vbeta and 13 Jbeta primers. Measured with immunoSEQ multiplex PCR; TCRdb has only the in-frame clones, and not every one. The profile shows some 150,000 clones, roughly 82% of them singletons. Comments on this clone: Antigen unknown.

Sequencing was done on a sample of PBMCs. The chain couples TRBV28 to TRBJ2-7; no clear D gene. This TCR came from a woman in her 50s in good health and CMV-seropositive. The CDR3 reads CASSLNSWEQYF. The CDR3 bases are TGTGCCAGCAGTTTAAACTCCTGGGAGCAGTACTTC. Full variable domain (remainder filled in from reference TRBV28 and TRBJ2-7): DVKVTQSSRYLVKRTGEKVFLECVQDMDHENMFWYRQDPGLGLRLIYFSYDVKMKEKGDIPEGYSVSREKKERFSLILESASTNQTSMYLCASSLNSWEQYFGPGTRLTVT.